Sequencing of this T cell receptor beta chain was carried out in a study of T cell responses to AZD1222 COVID-19 vaccine. Study-level findings and limits: Variant regions that are unmutated are reportedly the target of nearly half of spike-specific TCRs.

From germline, CDR1 is SGHVS and CDR2 FNYEAQ. Trimming took 0 bases from V and 5 from J, leaving 14 bases between them. This CDR3 comprises 16 residues. Here immunoSEQ multiplex PCR was the method, and the copy in TCRdb shows in-frame clones only, minus some. The profile shows roughly 180,000 clones, about nine tenths of them singletons. About this clone: What it recognizes is unknown.

The clonotype was recovered from an adult who received the AZD1222 COVID-19 vaccine. The rearrangement joins TRBV7-6 to TRBJ1-3; tentatively, D is TRBD1 (6 bases). Sequenced material: peripheral blood, taken 28 days after the second AZD1222 dose. In DNA, the CDR3 is TGTGCCAGCAGCTTAGCGAGGGCGGGACAACGAAACACCATATATTTT. Translated: CASSLARAGQRNTIYF. The variable domain in full, with the rest retrieved from reference TRBV7-6 and TRBJ1-3, is GAGVSQSPRYKVTKRGQDVALRCDPISGHVSLYWYRQALGQGPEFLTYFNYEAQQDKSGLPNDRFSAERPEGSISTLTIQRTEQRDSAMYRCASSLARAGQRNTIYFGEGSWLTVV.